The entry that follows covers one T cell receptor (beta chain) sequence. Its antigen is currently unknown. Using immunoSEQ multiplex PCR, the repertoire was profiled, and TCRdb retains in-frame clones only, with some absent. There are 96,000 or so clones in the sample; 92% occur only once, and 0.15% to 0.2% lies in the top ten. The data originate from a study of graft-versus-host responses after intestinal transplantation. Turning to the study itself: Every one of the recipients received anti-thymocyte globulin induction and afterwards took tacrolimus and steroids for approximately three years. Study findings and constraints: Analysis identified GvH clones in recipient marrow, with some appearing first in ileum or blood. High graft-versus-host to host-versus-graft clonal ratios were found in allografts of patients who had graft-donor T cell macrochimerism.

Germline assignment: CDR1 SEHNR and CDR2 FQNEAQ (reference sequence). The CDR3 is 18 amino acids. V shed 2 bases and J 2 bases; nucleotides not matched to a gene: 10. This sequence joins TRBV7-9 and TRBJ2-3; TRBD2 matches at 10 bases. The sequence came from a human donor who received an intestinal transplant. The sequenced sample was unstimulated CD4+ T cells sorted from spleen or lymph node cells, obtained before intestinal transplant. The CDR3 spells CASSLKQREGYPTDTQYF. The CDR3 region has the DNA TGTGCCAGCAGCTTAAAACAGCGGGAGGGGTATCCCACAGATACGCAGTATTTT.